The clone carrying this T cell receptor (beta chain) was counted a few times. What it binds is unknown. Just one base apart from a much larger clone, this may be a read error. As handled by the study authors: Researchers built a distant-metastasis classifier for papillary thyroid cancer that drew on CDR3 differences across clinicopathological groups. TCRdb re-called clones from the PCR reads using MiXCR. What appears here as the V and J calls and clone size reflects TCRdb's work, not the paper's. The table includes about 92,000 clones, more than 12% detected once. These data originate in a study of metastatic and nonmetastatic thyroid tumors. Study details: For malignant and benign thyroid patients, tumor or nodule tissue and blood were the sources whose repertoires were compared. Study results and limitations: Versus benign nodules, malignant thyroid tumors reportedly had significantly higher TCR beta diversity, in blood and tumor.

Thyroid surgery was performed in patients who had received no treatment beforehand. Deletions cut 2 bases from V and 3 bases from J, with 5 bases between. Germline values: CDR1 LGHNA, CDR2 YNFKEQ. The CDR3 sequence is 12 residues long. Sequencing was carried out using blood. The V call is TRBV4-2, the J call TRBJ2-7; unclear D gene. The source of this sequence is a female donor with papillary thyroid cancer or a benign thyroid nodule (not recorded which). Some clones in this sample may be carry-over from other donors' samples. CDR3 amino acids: CASSQKVYEQYF. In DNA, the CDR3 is TGTGCCAGCAGCCAAAAAGTCTACGAGCAGTACTTC.